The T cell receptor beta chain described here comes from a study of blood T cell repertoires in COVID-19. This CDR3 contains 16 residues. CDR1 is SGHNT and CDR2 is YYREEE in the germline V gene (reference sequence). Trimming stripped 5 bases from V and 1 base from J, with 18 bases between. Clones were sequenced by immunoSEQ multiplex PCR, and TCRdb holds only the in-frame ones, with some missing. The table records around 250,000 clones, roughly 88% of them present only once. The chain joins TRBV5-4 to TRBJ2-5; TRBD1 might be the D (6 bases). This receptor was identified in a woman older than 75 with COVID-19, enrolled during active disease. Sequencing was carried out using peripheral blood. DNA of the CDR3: TGTGCCAGCAGTCCCAGGGGCACAGGGAGCCAAGAGACCCAGTACTTC. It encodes CASSPRGTGSQETQYF.